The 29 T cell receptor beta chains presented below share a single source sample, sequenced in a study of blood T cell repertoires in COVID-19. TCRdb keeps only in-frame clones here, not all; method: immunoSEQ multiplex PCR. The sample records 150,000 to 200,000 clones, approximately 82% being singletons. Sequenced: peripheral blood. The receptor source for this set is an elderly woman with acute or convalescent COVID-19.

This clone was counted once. CDR3 nucleotides: TGTGCCAGCAGCCTATGGCCAGGCGGGAGCTCCTACGAGCAGTACTTC. Translated, it gives CASSLWPGGSSYEQYF. The chain has TRBV13 and TRBJ2-7; 7 nucleotides match TRBD2. Germline CDR1 reads PRHDT; CDR2 reads FYEKMQ (reference sequence). This CDR3 has 16 amino acids. J was trimmed by 0 bases and V by 5 bases; bases with no gene match: 10.

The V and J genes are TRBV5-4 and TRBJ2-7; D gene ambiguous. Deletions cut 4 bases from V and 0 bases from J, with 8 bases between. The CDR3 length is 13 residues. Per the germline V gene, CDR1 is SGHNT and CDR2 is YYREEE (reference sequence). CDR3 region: CASSPFSSYEQYF. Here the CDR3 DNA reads TGTGCCAGCAGCCCGTTTAGCTCCTACGAGCAGTACTTC.

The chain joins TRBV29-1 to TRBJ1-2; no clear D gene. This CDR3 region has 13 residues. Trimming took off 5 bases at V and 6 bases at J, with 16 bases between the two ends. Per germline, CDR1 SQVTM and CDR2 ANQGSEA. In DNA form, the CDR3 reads TGCAGCGTTCATATTTTCGGAGGGAATGGCTACACCTTC. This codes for CSVHIFGGNGYTF.

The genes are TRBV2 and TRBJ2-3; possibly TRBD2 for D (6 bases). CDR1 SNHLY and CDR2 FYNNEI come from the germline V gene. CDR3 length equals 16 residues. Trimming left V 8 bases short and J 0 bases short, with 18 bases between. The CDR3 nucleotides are TGTGCCAGCTGGCGGGAAGGGCGAAGTAGCACAGATACGCAGTATTTT. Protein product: CASWREGRSSTDTQYF.

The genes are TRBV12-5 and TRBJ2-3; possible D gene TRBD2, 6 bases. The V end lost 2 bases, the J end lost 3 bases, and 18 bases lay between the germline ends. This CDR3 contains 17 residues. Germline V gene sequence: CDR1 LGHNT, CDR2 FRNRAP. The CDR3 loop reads CASGLTLGRVLTDTQYF. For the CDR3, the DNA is TGTGCTAGTGGTTTGACCCTCGGGAGAGTTTTGACAGATACGCAGTATTTT.

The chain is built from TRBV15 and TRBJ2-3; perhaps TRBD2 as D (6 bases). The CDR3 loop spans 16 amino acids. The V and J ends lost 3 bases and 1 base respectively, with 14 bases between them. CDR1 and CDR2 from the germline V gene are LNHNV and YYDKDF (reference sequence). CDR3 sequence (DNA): TGTGCCACCAGCAGGGGCTTGCCGGGAGGCACAGATACGCAGTATTTT. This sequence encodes CATSRGLPGGTDTQYF.

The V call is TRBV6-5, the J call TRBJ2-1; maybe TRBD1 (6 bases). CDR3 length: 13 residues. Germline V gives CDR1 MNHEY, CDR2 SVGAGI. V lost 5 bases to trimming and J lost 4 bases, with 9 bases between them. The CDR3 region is CASSPRGYNEQFF. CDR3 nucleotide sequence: TGTGCCAGCAGTCCGAGGGGGTACAATGAGCAGTTCTTC.

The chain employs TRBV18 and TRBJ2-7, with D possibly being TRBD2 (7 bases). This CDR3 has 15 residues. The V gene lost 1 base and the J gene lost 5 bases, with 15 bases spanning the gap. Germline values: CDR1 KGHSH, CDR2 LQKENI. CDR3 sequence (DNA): TGTGCCAGCTCACCACAGAACGGGGGGCGGGACGAGCAGTACTTC. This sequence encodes CASSPQNGGRDEQYF.

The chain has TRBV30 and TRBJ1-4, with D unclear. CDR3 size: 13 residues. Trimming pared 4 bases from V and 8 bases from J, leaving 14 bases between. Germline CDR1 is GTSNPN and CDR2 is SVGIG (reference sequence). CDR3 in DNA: TGTGCCTGGAAATGGGCGGGCGAGGAAAAACTGTTTTTT. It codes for CAWKWAGEEKLFF.

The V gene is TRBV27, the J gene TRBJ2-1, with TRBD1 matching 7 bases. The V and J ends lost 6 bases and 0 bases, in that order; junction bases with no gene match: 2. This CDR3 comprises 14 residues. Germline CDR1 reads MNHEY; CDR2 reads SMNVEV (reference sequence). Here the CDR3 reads CASRGQFSYNEQFF. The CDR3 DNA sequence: TGTGCCAGCAGGGGACAGTTCTCCTACAATGAGCAGTTCTTC.

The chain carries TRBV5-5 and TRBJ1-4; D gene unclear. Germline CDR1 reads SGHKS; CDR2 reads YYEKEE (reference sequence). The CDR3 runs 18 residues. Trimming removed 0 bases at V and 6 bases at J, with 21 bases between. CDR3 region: CASSLETLRPGRDEKLFF. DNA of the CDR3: TGTGCCAGCAGCTTGGAGACACTTAGACCTGGGAGAGATGAAAAACTGTTTTTT.

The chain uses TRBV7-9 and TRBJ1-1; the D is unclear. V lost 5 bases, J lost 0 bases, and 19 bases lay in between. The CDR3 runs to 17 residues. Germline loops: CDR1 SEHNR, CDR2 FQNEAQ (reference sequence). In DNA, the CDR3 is TGTGCCAGCAGCGTACAAAGTCGGGGTAGGCTGAACACTGAAGCTTTCTTT. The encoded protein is CASSVQSRGRLNTEAFF. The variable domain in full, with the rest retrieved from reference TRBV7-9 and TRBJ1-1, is DTGVSQNPRHKITKRGQNVTFRCDPISEHNRLYWYRQTLGQGPEFLTYFQNEAQLEKSRLLSDRFSAERPKGSFSTLEIQRTEQGDSAMYLCASSVQSRGRLNTEAFFGQGTRLTVV.

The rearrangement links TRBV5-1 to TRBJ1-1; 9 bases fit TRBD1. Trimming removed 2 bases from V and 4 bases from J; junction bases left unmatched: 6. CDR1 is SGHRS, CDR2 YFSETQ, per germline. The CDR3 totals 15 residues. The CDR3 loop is CASSFGTTGGTEAFF. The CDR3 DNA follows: TGCGCCAGCAGCTTCGGCACGACAGGGGGCACTGAAGCTTTCTTT.

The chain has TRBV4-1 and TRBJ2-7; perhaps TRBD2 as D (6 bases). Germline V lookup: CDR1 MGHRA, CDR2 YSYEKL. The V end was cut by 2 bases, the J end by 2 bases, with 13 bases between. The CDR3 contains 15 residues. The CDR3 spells CASSQYHSGAYEQYF. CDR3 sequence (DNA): TGCGCCAGCAGCCAATATCATAGCGGAGCCTACGAGCAGTACTTC.

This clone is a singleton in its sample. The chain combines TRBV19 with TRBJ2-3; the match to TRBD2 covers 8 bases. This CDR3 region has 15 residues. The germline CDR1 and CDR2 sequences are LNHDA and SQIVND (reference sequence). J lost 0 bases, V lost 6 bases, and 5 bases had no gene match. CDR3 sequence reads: CASRLGLASTDTQYF. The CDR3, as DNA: TGTGCCAGTAGACTCGGACTAGCCAGCACAGATACGCAGTATTTT.

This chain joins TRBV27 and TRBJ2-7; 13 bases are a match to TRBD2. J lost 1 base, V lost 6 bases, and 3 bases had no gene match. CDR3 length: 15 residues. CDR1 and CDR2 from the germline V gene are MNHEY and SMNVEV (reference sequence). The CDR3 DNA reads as TGTGCCAGCAGCCGGGGACTAGCGGGGTCCTACGAGCAGTACTTC. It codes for CASSRGLAGSYEQYF.

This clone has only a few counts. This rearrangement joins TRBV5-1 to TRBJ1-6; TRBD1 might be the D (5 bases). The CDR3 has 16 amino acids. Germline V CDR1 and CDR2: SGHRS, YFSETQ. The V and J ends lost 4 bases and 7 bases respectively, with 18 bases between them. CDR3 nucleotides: TGCGCCAGCAGCCTTGGTTCGAGGGGAGGCAATTCACCCCTCCACTTT. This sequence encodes CASSLGSRGGNSPLHF.

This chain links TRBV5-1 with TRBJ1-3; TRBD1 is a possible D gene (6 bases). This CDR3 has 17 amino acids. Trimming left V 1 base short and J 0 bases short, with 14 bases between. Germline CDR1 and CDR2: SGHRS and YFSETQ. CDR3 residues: CASSLPTGSSSGNTIYF. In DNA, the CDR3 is TGCGCCAGCAGCTTGCCAACAGGGAGCAGCTCTGGAAACACCATATATTTT. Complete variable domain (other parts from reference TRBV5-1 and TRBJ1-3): KAGVTQTPRYLIKTRGQQVTLSCSPISGHRSVSWYQQTPGQGLQFLFEYFSETQRNKGNFPGRFSGRQFSNSRSEMNVSTLELGDSALYLCASSLPTGSSSGNTIYFGEGSWLTVV.

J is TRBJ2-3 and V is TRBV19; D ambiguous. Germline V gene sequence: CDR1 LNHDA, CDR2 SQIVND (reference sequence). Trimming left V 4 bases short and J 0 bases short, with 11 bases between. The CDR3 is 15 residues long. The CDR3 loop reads CASSTDTRSTDTQYF. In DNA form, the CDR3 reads TGTGCCAGTAGTACCGACACAAGGAGCACAGATACGCAGTATTTT.

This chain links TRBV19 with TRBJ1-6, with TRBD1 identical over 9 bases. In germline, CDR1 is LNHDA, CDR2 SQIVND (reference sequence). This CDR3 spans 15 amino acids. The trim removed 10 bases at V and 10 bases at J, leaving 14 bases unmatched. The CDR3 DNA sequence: TGTGCCACCTCCCGGACAGGGGAAGTTAACTCACCCCTCCACTTT. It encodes CATSRTGEVNSPLHF.

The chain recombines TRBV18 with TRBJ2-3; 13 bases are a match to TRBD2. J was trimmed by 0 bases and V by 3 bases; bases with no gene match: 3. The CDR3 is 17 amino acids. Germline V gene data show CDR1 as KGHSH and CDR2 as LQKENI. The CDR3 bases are TGTGCCAGCTCACCGGGACTAGCGGGATCTAGCACAGATACGCAGTATTTT. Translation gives CASSPGLAGSSTDTQYF. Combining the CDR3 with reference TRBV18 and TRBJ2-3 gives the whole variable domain NAGVMQNPRHLVRRRGQEARLRCSPMKGHSHVYWYRQLPEEGLKFMVYLQKENIIDESGMPKERFSAEFPKEGPSILRIQQVVRGDSAAYFCASSPGLAGSSTDTQYFGPGTRLTVL.

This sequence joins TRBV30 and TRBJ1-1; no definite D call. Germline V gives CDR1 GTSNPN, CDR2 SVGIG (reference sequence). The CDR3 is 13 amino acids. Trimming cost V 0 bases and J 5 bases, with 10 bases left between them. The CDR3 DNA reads TGTGCCTGGAGTGTACTAGTGGGGACTGAAGCTTTCTTT. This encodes CAWSVLVGTEAFF.

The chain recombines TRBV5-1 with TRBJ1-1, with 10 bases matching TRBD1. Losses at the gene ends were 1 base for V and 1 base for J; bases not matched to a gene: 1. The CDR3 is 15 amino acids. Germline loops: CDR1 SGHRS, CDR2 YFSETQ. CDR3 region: CASSLRTGGNTEAFF. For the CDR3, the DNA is TGCGCCAGCAGCTTGAGGACAGGGGGGAACACTGAAGCTTTCTTT.

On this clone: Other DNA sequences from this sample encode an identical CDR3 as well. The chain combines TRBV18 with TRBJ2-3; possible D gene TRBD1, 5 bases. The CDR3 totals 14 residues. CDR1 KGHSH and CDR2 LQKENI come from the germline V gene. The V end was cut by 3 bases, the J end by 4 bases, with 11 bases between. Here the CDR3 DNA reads TGTGCCAGCTCACCTCTTGGGGCCGCAGATACGCAGTATTTT. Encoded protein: CASSPLGAADTQYF.

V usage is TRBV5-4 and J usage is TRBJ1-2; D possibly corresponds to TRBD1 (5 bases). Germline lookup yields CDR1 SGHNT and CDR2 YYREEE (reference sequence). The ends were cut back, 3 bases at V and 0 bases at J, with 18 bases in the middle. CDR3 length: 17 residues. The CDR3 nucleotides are TGTGCCAGCAGCTACCCGGCAGGGCGCATTACTAACTATGGCTACACCTTC. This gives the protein CASSYPAGRITNYGYTF.

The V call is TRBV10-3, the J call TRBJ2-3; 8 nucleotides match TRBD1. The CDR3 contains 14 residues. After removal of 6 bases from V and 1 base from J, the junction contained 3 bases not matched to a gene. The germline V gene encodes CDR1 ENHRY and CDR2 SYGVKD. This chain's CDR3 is CAIRPGQGTDTQYF. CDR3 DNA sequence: TGTGCCATCAGGCCGGGACAGGGCACAGATACGCAGTATTTT.

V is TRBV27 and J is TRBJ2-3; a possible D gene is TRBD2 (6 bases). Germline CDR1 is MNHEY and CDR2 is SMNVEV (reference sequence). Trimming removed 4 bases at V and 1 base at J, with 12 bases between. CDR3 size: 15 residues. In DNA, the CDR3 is TGTGCCAGCAGTTCAGGGTTAGCGGGCACAGATACGCAGTATTTT. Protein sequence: CASSSGLAGTDTQYF.

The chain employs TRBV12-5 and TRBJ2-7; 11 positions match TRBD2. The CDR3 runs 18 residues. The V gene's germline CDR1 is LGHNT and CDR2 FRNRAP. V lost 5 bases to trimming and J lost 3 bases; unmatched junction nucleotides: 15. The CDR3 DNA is TGTGCTAGTGGTCTATCGCGCGGACTAGCGGGCGATCGCTACGAGCAGTACTTC. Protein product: CASGLSRGLAGDRYEQYF.

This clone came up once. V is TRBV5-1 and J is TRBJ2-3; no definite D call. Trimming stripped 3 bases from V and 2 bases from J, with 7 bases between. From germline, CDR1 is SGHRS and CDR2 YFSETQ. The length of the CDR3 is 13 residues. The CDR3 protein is CASSSGPTDTQYF. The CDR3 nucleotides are TGCGCCAGCAGCTCAGGCCCCACAGATACGCAGTATTTT.